This record looks at one T cell receptor beta chain sequence and its context. Its antigen is still unknown. TCRdb reprocessed the 5' RACE reads, keeping one entry per CDR3 protein, no DNA. The table lists 350,000 to 500,000 distinct CDR3 sequences. These data belong to a study of T cells expressing NK-cell markers. Study observations and caveats: Also leading the CD3+CD56-NKG2C+ fraction in a handful of donors were these clonotypes.

Germline-derived CDR1 and CDR2 are ENHRY and SYGVKD. This CDR3 is 16 amino acids long. Sequencing input: blood T cells: a sorted CD56 or NKG2C T cell subset, CD4+ or CD8+ T cells, or bulk PBMC T cells (not recorded which). This TCR came from a woman aged 18 to 75 in good health. This sequence joins TRBV10-3 and TRBJ2-2; there is no DNA to check the TCRdb D call of TRBD1. The CDR3 sequence is CAIGGFLDSNTGELFF.